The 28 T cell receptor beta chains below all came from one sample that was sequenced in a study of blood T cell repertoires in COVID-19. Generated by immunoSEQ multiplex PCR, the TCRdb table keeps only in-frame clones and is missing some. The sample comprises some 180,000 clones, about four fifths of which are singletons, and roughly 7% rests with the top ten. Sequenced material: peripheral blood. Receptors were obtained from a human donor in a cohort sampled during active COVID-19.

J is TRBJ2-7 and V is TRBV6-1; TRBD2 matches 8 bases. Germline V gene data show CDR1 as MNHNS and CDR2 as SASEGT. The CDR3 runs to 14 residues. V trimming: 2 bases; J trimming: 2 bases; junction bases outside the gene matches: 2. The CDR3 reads CASSESGGAYEQYF. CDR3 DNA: TGTGCCAGCAGTGAATCCGGGGGGGCCTACGAGCAGTACTTC.

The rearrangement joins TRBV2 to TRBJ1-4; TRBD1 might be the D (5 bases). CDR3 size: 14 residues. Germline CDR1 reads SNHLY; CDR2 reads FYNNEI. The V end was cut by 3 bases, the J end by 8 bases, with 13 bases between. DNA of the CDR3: TGTGCCAGCAGTGACCGGGGGACCGGGGAAAAACTGTTTTTT. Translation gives CASSDRGTGEKLFF.

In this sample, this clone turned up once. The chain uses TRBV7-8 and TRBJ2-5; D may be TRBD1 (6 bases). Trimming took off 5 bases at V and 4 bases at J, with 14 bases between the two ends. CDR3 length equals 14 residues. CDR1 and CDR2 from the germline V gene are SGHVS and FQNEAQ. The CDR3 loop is CASSPLDSGETQYF. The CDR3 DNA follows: TGTGCCAGCAGCCCCCTGGACAGCGGAGAGACCCAGTACTTC.

CDR3 sequence reads: CASSQDVAAGGSYEQYF. CDR3 DNA: TGTGCCAGCAGCCAAGATGTTGCGGCAGGGGGCTCCTACGAGCAGTACTTC. J is TRBJ2-7 and V is TRBV4-2, with TRBD1 matching 7 bases. Per the germline V gene, CDR1 is LGHNA and CDR2 is YNFKEQ. Losses at the gene ends were 0 bases for V and 0 bases for J; bases not matched to a gene: 8. The CDR3 is made up of 17 amino acids.

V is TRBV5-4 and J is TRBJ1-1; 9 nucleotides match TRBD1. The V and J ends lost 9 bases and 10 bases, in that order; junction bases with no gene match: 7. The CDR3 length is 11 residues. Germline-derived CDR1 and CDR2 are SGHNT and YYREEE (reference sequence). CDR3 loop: CATLQGARAFF. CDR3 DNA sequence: TGTGCCACCCTACAGGGGGCGCGAGCTTTCTTT. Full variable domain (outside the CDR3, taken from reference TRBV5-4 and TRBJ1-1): ETGVTQSPTHLIKTRGQQVTLRCSSQSGHNTVSWYQQALGQGPQFIFQYYREEENGRGNFPPRFSGLQFPNYSSELNVNALELDDSALYLCATLQGARAFFGQGTRLTVV.

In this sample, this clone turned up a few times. The CDR3 sequence is CASSLVGQGASYEQYF. The CDR3 coding sequence is TGCGCCAGCAGCTTGGTGGGACAGGGGGCGTCCTACGAGCAGTACTTC. The rearrangement links TRBV5-1 to TRBJ2-7; the match to TRBD1 covers 12 bases. The CDR3 runs to 16 residues. Germline loops: CDR1 SGHRS, CDR2 YFSETQ. V shed 0 bases and J 1 base; nucleotides not matched to a gene: 2.

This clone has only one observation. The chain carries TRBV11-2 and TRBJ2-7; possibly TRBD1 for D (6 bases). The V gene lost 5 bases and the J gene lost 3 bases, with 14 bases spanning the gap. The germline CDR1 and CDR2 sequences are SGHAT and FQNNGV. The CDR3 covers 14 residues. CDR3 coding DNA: TGTGCCAGCAGCCCGACGGGACAACACTACGAGCAGTACTTC. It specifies CASSPTGQHYEQYF.

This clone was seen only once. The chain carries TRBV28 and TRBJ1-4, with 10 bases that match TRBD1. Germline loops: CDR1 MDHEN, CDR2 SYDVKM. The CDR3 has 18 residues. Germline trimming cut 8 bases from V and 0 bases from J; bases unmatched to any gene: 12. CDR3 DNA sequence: TGTGCCAGCGCAACCCGACAGGGGGCCATAACAACTAATGAAAAACTGTTTTTT. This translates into CASATRQGAITTNEKLFF. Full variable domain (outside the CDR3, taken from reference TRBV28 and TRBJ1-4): DVKVTQSSRYLVKRTGEKVFLECVQDMDHENMFWYRQDPGLGLRLIYFSYDVKMKEKGDIPEGYSVSREKKERFSLILESASTNQTSMYLCASATRQGAITTNEKLFFGSGTQLSVL.

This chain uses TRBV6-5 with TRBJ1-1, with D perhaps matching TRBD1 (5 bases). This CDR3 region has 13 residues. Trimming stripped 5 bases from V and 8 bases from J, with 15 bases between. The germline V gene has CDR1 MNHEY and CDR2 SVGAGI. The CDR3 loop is CASSKRGRREAFF. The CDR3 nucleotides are TGTGCCAGCAGTAAAAGGGGTCGACGCGAAGCTTTCTTT.

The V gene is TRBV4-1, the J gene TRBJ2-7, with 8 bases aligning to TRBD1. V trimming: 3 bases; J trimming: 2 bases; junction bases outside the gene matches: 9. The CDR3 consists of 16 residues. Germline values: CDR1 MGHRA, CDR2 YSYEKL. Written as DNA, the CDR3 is TGCGCCAGCAGCCAGAGCCCGGGACAGGCGACCTACGAGCAGTACTTC. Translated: CASSQSPGQATYEQYF.

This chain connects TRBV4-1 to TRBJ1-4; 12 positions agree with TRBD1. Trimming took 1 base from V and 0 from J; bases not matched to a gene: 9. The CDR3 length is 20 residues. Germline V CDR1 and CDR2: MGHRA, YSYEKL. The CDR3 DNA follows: TGCGCCAGCAGCCAAGGCCGGGACAGGGGGCTATCGTCAACTAATGAAAAACTGTTTTTT. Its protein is CASSQGRDRGLSSTNEKLFF.

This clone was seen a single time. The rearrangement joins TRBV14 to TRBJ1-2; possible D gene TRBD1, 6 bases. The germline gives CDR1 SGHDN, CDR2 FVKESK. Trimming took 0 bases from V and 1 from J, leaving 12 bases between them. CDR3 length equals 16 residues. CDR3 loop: CASSQEAGVDNYGYTF. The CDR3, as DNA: TGTGCCAGCAGCCAAGAAGCAGGGGTGGATAACTATGGCTACACCTTC.

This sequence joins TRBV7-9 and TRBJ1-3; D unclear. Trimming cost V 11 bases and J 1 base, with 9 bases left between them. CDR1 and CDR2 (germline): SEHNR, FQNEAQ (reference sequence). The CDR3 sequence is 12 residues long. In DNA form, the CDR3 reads TGTGCCTCGGCGGAGTCTGGAAACACCATATATTTT. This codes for CASAESGNTIYF.

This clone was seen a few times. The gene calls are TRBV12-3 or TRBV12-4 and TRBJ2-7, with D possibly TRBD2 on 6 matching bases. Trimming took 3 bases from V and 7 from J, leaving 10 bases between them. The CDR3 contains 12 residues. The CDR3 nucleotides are TGTGCCAGCAGTTTTTATGGAGGGGAGCAGTACTTC. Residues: CASSFYGGEQYF.

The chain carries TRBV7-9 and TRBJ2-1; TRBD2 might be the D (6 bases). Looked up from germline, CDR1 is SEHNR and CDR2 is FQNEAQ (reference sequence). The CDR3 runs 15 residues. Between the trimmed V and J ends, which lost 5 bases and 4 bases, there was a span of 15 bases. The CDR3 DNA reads TGTGCCAGCAGCACCCACGGGACTGGTTACAATGAGCAGTTCTTC. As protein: CASSTHGTGYNEQFF.

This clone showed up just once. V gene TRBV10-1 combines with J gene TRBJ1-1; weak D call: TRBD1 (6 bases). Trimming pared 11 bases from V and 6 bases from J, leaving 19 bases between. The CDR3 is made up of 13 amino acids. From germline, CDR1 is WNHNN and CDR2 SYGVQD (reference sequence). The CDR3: CASRPGAGAEAFF. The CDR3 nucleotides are TGCGCCTCGAGACCAGGGGCTGGGGCTGAAGCTTTCTTT.

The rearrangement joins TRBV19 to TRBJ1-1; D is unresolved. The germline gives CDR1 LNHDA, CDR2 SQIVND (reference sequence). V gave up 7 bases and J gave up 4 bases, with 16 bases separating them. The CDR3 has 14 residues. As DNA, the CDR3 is TGTGCCAGTAACGTGTGGGCGGAGGGCACTGAAGCTTTCTTT. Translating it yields CASNVWAEGTEAFF.

CDR3: CASSSQGANTEAFF. In nucleotides, the CDR3 is TGTGCCAGTAGTTCACAGGGGGCGAACACTGAAGCTTTCTTT. The chain combines TRBV19 with TRBJ1-1; TRBD1 matches at 9 bases. The CDR3 spans 14 residues. Per germline, CDR1 LNHDA and CDR2 SQIVND (reference sequence). Losses at the gene ends were 5 bases for V and 1 base for J; bases not matched to a gene: 2.

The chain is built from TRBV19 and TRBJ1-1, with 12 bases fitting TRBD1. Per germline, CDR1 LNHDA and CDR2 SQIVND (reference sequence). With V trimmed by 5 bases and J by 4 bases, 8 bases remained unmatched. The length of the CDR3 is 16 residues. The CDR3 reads CASSGGTGGFGTEAFF. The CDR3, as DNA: TGTGCCAGTAGTGGAGGGACAGGGGGCTTCGGCACTGAAGCTTTCTTT.

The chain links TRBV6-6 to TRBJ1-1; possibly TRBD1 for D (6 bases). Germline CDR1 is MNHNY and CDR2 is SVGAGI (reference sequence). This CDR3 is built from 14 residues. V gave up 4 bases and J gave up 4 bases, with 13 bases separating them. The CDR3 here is CASSSQGSGTEAFF. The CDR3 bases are TGTGCCAGCAGTTCACAGGGATCGGGCACTGAAGCTTTCTTT.

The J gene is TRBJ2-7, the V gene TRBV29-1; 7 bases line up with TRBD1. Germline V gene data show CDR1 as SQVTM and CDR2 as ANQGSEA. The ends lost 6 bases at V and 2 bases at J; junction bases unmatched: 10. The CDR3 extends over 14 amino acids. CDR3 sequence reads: CSVQLTGVTYEQYF. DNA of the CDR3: TGCAGCGTCCAACTAACAGGGGTCACCTACGAGCAGTACTTC.

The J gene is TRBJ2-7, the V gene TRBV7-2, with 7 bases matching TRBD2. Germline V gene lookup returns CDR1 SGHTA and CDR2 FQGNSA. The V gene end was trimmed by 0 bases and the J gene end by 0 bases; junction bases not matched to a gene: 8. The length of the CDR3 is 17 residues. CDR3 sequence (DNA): TGTGCCAGCAGCTTAGCGGGGGGGGGACCCGGCTCCTACGAGCAGTACTTC. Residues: CASSLAGGGPGSYEQYF.

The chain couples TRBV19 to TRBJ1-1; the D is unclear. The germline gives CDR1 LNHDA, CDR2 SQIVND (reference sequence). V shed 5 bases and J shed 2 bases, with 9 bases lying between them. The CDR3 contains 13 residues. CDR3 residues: CASSPRVNTEAFF. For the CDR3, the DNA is TGTGCCAGTAGTCCGAGGGTAAACACTGAAGCTTTCTTT.

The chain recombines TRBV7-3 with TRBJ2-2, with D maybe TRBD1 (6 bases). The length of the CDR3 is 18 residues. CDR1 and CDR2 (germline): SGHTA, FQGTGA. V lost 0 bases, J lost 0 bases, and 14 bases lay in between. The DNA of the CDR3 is TGTGCCAGCAGCTTAACGGGACAAGGGGGAACGAACACCGGGGAGCTGTTTTTT. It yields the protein CASSLTGQGGTNTGELFF.

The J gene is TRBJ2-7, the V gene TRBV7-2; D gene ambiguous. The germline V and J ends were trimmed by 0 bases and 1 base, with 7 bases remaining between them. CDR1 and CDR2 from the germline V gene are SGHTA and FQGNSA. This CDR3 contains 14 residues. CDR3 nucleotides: TGTGCCAGCAGCTTAGCCTTCCGGTCCTACGAGCAGTACTTC. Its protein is CASSLAFRSYEQYF.

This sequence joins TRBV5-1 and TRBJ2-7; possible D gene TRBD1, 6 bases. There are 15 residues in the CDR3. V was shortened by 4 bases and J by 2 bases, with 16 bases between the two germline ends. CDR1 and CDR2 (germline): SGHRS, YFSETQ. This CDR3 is CASSPSRGLTYEQYF. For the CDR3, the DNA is TGCGCCAGCAGCCCTAGCAGGGGTTTGACCTACGAGCAGTACTTC.

The CDR3, as DNA: TGCGCCAGCAGTCAATACAGGATTGCTGGGGGCAACACTGAAGCTTTCTTT. Amino acid sequence: CASSQYRIAGGNTEAFF. The V call is TRBV23-1, the J call TRBJ1-1; the D gene is possibly TRBD1 (6 bases). TRBV23-1 is an ORF, and what it does is uncertain. This CDR3 contains 17 residues. Trimming removed 1 base from V and 2 bases from J, with 17 bases in between.

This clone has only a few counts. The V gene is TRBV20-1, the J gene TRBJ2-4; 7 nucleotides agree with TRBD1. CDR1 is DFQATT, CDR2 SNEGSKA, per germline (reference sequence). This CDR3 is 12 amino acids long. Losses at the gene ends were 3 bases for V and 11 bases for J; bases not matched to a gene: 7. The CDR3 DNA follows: TGCAGTGCTAGTTGGGACAGTGTTGTTCAGTACTTC. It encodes CSASWDSVVQYF.